The 15 T cell receptor beta chains below come from one sample, sequenced in a study of blood T cell repertoires in COVID-19. Profiled with immunoSEQ multiplex PCR; TCRdb holds only in-frame clones, not every one. The sample contains approximately 98,000 clones, approximately 82% of which appear only once. Sequenced sample: peripheral blood. The receptor source for this set is a man between 60 and 75 years old with acute or convalescent COVID-19.

V gene TRBV18 combines with J gene TRBJ1-4; TRBD1 agrees at 7 bases. CDR1 KGHSH and CDR2 LQKENI come from the germline V gene. The CDR3 has 15 amino acids. The V segment lost 6 bases and the J segment 4 bases; nucleotides outside the gene matches: 8. CDR3: CASSPIGDSNEKLFF. The CDR3 coding sequence is TGTGCCAGCTCCCCTATAGGGGACAGTAATGAAAAACTGTTTTTT.

V usage is TRBV5-1 and J usage is TRBJ2-3; weak D call: TRBD2 (6 bases). The length of the CDR3 is 18 residues. The V gene lost 0 bases and the J gene lost 4 bases, with 21 bases spanning the gap. The germline V gene has CDR1 SGHRS and CDR2 YFSETQ. This CDR3 is CASSLAPGVLPLADTQYF. The DNA of the CDR3 is TGCGCCAGCAGCTTGGCTCCGGGAGTCCTTCCCTTAGCAGATACGCAGTATTTT.

The chain employs TRBV30 and TRBJ1-6; the D gene is possibly TRBD1 (5 bases). The ends were cut back, 5 bases at V and 9 bases at J, with 14 bases in the middle. The CDR3 runs 13 residues. CDR1 GTSNPN and CDR2 SVGIG come from the germline V gene (reference sequence). The CDR3 loop reads CAWSRERGSPLHF. The CDR3 nucleotides are TGTGCCTGGTCCAGGGAGCGGGGTTCACCCCTCCACTTT.

V is TRBV4-3 and J is TRBJ2-1; 10 bases map to TRBD2. The CDR3 consists of 18 residues. Germline CDR1 is LGHNA and CDR2 is YSLEER. Trimming removed 0 bases from V and 2 bases from J; junction bases left unmatched: 7. The CDR3, as DNA: TGCGCCAGCAGCCAAGAGCCTAGCGGGAGTTACGCCTACAATGAGCAGTTCTTC. Protein sequence: CASSQEPSGSYAYNEQFF.

This clone was seen just once. This chain connects TRBV19 to TRBJ2-5; the D gene is possibly TRBD2 (5 bases). The CDR3 consists of 14 residues. The V gene's germline CDR1 is LNHDA and CDR2 SQIVND (reference sequence). V gave up 5 bases and J gave up 3 bases, with 13 bases separating them. CDR3 in DNA: TGTGCCAGTAGTTCCCGGAGTAGCGAAGAGACCCAGTACTTC. It codes for CASSSRSSEETQYF.

The V gene is TRBV30, the J gene TRBJ1-5; D not certain. Germline CDR1 GTSNPN, CDR2 SVGIG (reference sequence). This CDR3 is built from 12 residues. The V end lost 5 bases, the J end lost 2 bases, and 7 bases lay between the germline ends. The CDR3 sequence: CAWGQGNQPQHF. CDR3 DNA sequence: TGTGCCTGGGGGCAGGGCAATCAGCCCCAGCATTTT.

The J gene is TRBJ1-2, the V gene TRBV5-4, with D possibly matching TRBD1 (5 bases). The CDR3 runs 15 residues. Germline loops: CDR1 SGHNT, CDR2 YYREEE (reference sequence). The V end was cut by 3 bases, the J end by 8 bases, with 20 bases between. CDR3 in amino acids: CASSSEPGPWGGYTF. The CDR3 DNA follows: TGTGCCAGCAGCTCCGAGCCGGGCCCCTGGGGCGGCTACACCTTC.

This clone came up a few times. CDR3: CASSQVPGWDGYTF. As DNA, the CDR3 is TGTGCCAGCAGCCAAGTTCCCGGGTGGGATGGCTACACCTTC. The J gene is TRBJ1-2, the V gene TRBV3-1 (or the pseudogene TRBV3-2); D uncertain. Trimming left V 1 base short and J 6 bases short, with 12 bases between. The V gene's germline CDR1 is LGHDT and CDR2 YNNKEL (reference sequence). This CDR3 has 14 residues.

This clone was seen more than once but under ten times. The identical CDR3 is also encoded by other nucleotide sequences in the sample. The chain links TRBV3-1 (or the pseudogene TRBV3-2) to TRBJ1-1; a weak D match, TRBD1 (6 bases). This CDR3 has 14 residues. Trimming left V 6 bases short and J 1 base short, with 12 bases between. CDR1 LGHDT and CDR2 YNNKEL come from the germline V gene (reference sequence). CDR3 DNA sequence: TGTGCCAGCAGTCAGCTACAGGGGAACACTGAAGCTTTCTTT. Its translation: CASSQLQGNTEAFF.

The genes are TRBV5-4 and TRBJ2-2; D is unresolved. Looked up from germline, CDR1 is SGHNT and CDR2 is YYREEE (reference sequence). This CDR3 is 13 amino acids long. V gave up 0 bases and J gave up 4 bases, with 4 bases separating them. In DNA form, the CDR3 reads TGTGCCAGCAGCTTGGTATCCACCGGGGAGCTGTTTTTT. Protein sequence: CASSLVSTGELFF.

The V and J genes are TRBV6-1 and TRBJ2-5; 7 bases are shared with TRBD1. Trimming took 2 bases from V and 1 from J; bases not matched to a gene: 4. Germline V gives CDR1 MNHNS, CDR2 SASEGT. The CDR3 is 15 residues long. CDR3 sequence reads: CASSETAGGQETQYF. The CDR3 DNA follows: TGTGCCAGCAGTGAAACGGCAGGGGGCCAAGAGACCCAGTACTTC.

This sequence joins TRBV12-5 and TRBJ1-5; 11 bases fit TRBD1. From germline, CDR1 is LGHNT and CDR2 FRNRAP. This CDR3 spans 16 amino acids. Trimming at V came to 4 bases and at J to 5 bases, leaving 7 bases not matched to a gene. As DNA, the CDR3 is TGTGCTAGTGGTTCCGGGGACAGGGGGGGCGATCAGCCCCAGCATTTT. Protein: CASGSGDRGGDQPQHF.

The chain is built from TRBV6-2 or TRBV6-3 and TRBJ2-5; the D gene is possibly TRBD2 (6 bases). This CDR3 has 18 residues. Per the germline V gene, CDR1 is MNHEY and CDR2 is SVGEGT. V was pared by 6 bases and J by 2 bases, with 25 bases between. In nucleotides, the CDR3 is TGTGCCAGCAGCCCCAGCCCTGCTTTGGCCGCGGGGCAAGAGACCCAGTACTTC. Its protein is CASSPSPALAAGQETQYF.

Here the CDR3 DNA reads TGCGCCAGCAGCCCGGGGACTCGTGAAGCTTTCTTT. It codes for CASSPGTREAFF. The chain carries TRBV4-1 and TRBJ1-1, with D possibly TRBD1 on 5 matching bases. V gave up 4 bases and J gave up 7 bases, with 10 bases separating them. The germline V gene has CDR1 MGHRA and CDR2 YSYEKL. The CDR3 length is 12 residues.

This clone turned up a few times. This chain joins TRBV6-5 and TRBJ2-7; the match to TRBD2 covers 7 bases. This CDR3 spans 14 amino acids. V lost 7 bases to trimming and J lost 3 bases; unmatched junction nucleotides: 9. Germline CDR1 and CDR2: MNHEY and SVGAGI. CDR3 loop: CASTSGGTHYEQYF. For the CDR3, the DNA is TGTGCCAGCACCTCGGGGGGAACCCACTACGAGCAGTACTTC.